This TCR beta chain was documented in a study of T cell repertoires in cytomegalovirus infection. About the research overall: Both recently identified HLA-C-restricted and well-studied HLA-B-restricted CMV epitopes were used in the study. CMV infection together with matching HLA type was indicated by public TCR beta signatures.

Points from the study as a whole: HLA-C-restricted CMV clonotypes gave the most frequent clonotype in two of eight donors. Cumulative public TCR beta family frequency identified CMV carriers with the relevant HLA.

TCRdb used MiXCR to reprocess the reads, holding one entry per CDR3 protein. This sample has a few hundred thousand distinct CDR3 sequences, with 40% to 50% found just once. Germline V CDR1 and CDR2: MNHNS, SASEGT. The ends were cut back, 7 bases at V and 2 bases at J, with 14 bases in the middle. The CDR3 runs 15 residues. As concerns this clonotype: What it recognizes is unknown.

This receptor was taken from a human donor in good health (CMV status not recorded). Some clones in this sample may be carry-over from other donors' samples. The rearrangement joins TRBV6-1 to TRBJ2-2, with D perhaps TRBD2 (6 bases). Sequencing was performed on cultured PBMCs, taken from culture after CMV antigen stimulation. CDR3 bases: TGTGCCAGCACTGGGACTGGCAATAACACCGGGGAGCTGTTTTTT. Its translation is CASTGTGNNTGELFF.